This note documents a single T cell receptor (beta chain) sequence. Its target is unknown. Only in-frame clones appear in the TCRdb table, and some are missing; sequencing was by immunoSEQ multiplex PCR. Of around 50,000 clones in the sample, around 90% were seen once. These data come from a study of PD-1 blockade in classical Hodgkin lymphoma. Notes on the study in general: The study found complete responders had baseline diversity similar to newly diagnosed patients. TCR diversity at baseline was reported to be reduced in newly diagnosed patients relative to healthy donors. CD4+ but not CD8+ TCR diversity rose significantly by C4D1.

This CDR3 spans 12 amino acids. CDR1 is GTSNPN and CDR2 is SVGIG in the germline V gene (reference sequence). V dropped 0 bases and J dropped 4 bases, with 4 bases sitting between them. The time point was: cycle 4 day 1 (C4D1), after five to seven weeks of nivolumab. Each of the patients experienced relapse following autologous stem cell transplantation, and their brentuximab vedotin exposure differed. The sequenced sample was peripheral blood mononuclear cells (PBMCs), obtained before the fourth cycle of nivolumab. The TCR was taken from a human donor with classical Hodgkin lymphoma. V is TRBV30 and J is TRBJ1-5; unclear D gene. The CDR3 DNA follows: TGTGCCTGGAGTGTGGGAAATCAGCCCCAGCATTTT. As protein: CAWSVGNQPQHF.